What follows is one TCR beta chain and its context. CDR1 and CDR2 (germline): MNHNY, SVGAGI (reference sequence). The CDR3 extends over 19 amino acids. Trimming removed 5 bases from V and 3 bases from J; junction bases left unmatched: 17. The data belong to a study of T cell responses to AZD1222 COVID-19 vaccine. Generated by immunoSEQ multiplex PCR, the TCRdb table keeps only in-frame clones and is missing some. Of 85,000 to 100,000 clones in the sample, approximately 88% were seen once. Sample: peripheral blood, taken on day 0 of AZD1222 vaccination. This receptor was taken from an adult in good health. The chain combines TRBV6-6 with TRBJ1-3; TRBD1 agrees at 9 bases. Here the CDR3 reads CASSPRTGERVVGGNTIYF. The CDR3 DNA sequence: TGTGCCAGCAGTCCGCGGACAGGGGAACGTGTTGTTGGTGGAAACACCATATATTTT.